This T cell receptor beta chain was obtained from a study of beta chain features in type 1 diabetes. Remarks on this clone: The target antigen is unknown.

There was one heparinised blood draw per donor, averaging about 116 mL. CD4+ naive, central memory, regulatory and stem cell-like memory subsets were isolated by sorting on CD45RO/CCR7/CD25/CD127/CD95/CD27. Post-sort purity exceeded 95% for all sorted populations. V was cut by 0 bases and J by 7 bases, with 10 bases left in between. This CDR3 comprises 14 residues. Germline CDR1 and CDR2: SGHRS and YFSETQ. As every portion of the isolated RNA was reverse transcribed, the sequencing read expressed TCRB transcripts. TCRdb's copy holds only in-frame clones and misses some; the assay was immunoSEQ multiplex PCR. Here the sample spans 500,000 to 700,000 clones, 15% to 19% being singletons. Overall study findings and caveats: For Type 1 diabetes patients, all four CD4+ subsets carried TCRB CDR3s that were moderately but significantly shorter.

The sequenced sample was naive CD4+ T cells from blood. This TCR was sampled from a man younger than 35 in good health. The chain employs TRBV5-1 and TRBJ2-2, with D tentatively TRBD2 (5 bases). CDR3: CASSLDPSGGELFF. The DNA of the CDR3 is TGCGCCAGCAGCTTGGACCCCAGCGGCGGGGAGCTGTTTTTT. The variable domain in full, completed from reference TRBV5-1 and TRBJ2-2, reads KAGVTQTPRYLIKTRGQQVTLSCSPISGHRSVSWYQQTPGQGLQFLFEYFSETQRNKGNFPGRFSGRQFSNSRSEMNVSTLELGDSALYLCASSLDPSGGELFFGEGSRLTVL.